A selection of T cell receptor beta chains follows, all from one sample in a study of graft-versus-host responses after intestinal transplantation. These receptors' antigens are unknown. TCRdb's copy holds only in-frame clones and misses some; the assay was immunoSEQ multiplex PCR. The table records about 110,000 clones, over 85% of them present only once. Sample: unstimulated CD4+ T cells sorted from spleen or lymph node cells, taken before transplant. Receptors originate from a human donor who was the organ donor for an intestinal transplant. The CDR3 runs from the conserved cysteine through the conserved F or W. Fields, in order: CDR3 DNA, CDR3 protein, J gene, clone size, D gene, V gene. A D gene is named only where the DNA matches it firmly. Part of the rows lack a size; the others show once, few, many or a class for expanded clones.

DNA: TGTGCCAGCAGCGTCGGGCAGGGGGCTAACTATGGCTACACCTTC
CDR3: CASSVGQGANYGYTF
J: TRBJ1-2
size: -
D: TRBD1
V: TRBV9

DNA: TGTGCCAGCAGCCCGCGGACTAGCGGAGGCCCAGATACGCAGTATTTT
CDR3: CASSPRTSGGPDTQYF
J: TRBJ2-3
size: -
D: TRBD2
V: TRBV4-2

DNA: TGCGCCAGCAGCTTCCTCTCAGGGAGAGAGACCCAGTACTTC
CDR3: CASSFLSGRETQYF
J: TRBJ2-5
size: -
D: -
V: TRBV5-1

DNA: TGTGCCAGTCGACAGCGTCTCTCTGGAAACACCATATATTTT
CDR3: CASRQRLSGNTIYF
J: TRBJ1-3
size: once
D: -
V: TRBV19

DNA: TGTGCCAGCAATAGGCAGGGCGCACTCAATCAGCCCCAGCATTTT
CDR3: CASNRQGALNQPQHF
J: TRBJ1-5
size: -
D: -
V: TRBV28

DNA: TGTGCCCGGGGGGACTTCGACAGGGAGCAGTTCTTC
CDR3: CARGDFDREQFF
J: TRBJ2-1
size: -
D: -
V: TRBV30

DNA: TGTGCTAGCAGCTCGCACATAGGGCTAGCGGGAGTCGGGGAGCTGTTTTTT
CDR3: CASSSHIGLAGVGELFF
J: TRBJ2-2
size: -
D: TRBD2
V: TRBV7-7

DNA: TGTGCCAGCAGGCGGGCGGGGACCACTGAAGCTTTCTTT
CDR3: CASRRAGTTEAFF
J: TRBJ1-1
size: -
D: -
V: TRBV11-2

DNA: TGTGCCAGCAGCTTCTCGCAGCGGGAGGTCTTCGATGAGCAGTTCTTC
CDR3: CASSFSQREVFDEQFF
J: TRBJ2-1
size: -
D: TRBD2
V: TRBV5-8

DNA: TGTGCCAGCAGTGAAGGCAGGACAGGGAATCAGCCCCAGCATTTT
CDR3: CASSEGRTGNQPQHF
J: TRBJ1-5
size: -
D: TRBD1
V: TRBV2

DNA: TGTGCCAGCAGCTTAGTAGCGGGAGTAGGGTACGAGCAGTACTTC
CDR3: CASSLVAGVGYEQYF
J: TRBJ2-7
size: -
D: TRBD2
V: TRBV7-8

DNA: TGTGCCAGTAGTATCCAGGGCGGGACAGGGGGCGCGCGGTATGGCTACACCTTC
CDR3: CASSIQGGTGGARYGYTF
J: TRBJ1-2
size: -
D: TRBD1
V: TRBV19

DNA: TGTGCCAGCAGTGATTACTATAGCAATCAGCCCCAGCATTTT
CDR3: CASSDYYSNQPQHF
J: TRBJ1-5
size: -
D: -
V: TRBV25-1

DNA: TGTGCCAGCAGCTTAGGGGGACTAGGGGTTTACGAGCAGTACTTC
CDR3: CASSLGGLGVYEQYF
J: TRBJ2-7
size: -
D: TRBD2
V: TRBV7-9

DNA: TGTGCCAGCAGCTTGAGGCTAACGCCCTACGAGCAGTACTTC
CDR3: CASSLRLTPYEQYF
J: TRBJ2-7
size: -
D: -
V: TRBV7-2

DNA: TGTGCCAGCTCACCGCCCACCGGGAACACCGGGGAGCTGTTTTTT
CDR3: CASSPPTGNTGELFF
J: TRBJ2-2
size: once
D: -
V: TRBV18

DNA: TGTGCCAGTAGTGGATTGACAGGGACTGGAAACACCATATATTTT
CDR3: CASSGLTGTGNTIYF
J: TRBJ1-3
size: once
D: TRBD1
V: TRBV19

DNA: TGTGCCAGCAATCCCGCCGACTACTACAATGAGCAGTTCTTC
CDR3: CASNPADYYNEQFF
J: TRBJ2-1
size: -
D: -
V: TRBV2

DNA: TGTGCCAGCAGCCCGCCCTACAAGAATGAGCAGTTCTTC
CDR3: CASSPPYKNEQFF
J: TRBJ2-1
size: -
D: -
V: TRBV5-4

DNA: TGTGCCAGCAGAAGCGGGAGGGGCCAAGAGACCCAGTACTTC
CDR3: CASRSGRGQETQYF
J: TRBJ2-5
size: -
D: TRBD2
V: TRBV6-6

DNA: TGCGCCAGCAGCTGGACTAGCGGCACAGATACGCAGTATTTT
CDR3: CASSWTSGTDTQYF
J: TRBJ2-3
size: -
D: TRBD2
V: TRBV5-1

DNA: TGTGCCAGCAGTTACCTCGGGGCAGCCCAAACTGAAGCTTTCTTT
CDR3: CASSYLGAAQTEAFF
J: TRBJ1-1
size: -
D: -
V: TRBV6-5

DNA: TGTGCCAGCAGCCCACAGGGACCCCAAGAGACCCAGTACTTC
CDR3: CASSPQGPQETQYF
J: TRBJ2-5
size: -
D: -
V: TRBV5-4

DNA: TGTGCCAGCAGCTGGGCAGGGGAGGAAAAACTGTTTTTT
CDR3: CASSWAGEEKLFF
J: TRBJ1-4
size: -
D: -
V: TRBV5-5

DNA: TGTGCCAGCAGCGTAGGGAGTACCTACAATGAGCAGTTCTTC
CDR3: CASSVGSTYNEQFF
J: TRBJ2-1
size: -
D: -
V: TRBV9

DNA: TGTGCCAGTAGTAGGGGGGGCAATGAGCAGTTCTTC
CDR3: CASSRGGNEQFF
J: TRBJ2-1
size: -
D: TRBD2
V: TRBV19

DNA: TGTGCCACCCCGAGGGGCAGCAACACCGGGGAGCTGTTTTTT
CDR3: CATPRGSNTGELFF
J: TRBJ2-2
size: -
D: -
V: TRBV2

DNA: TGTGCCAGCAGTTACTCGAAAGGCGTGGGAAACACCATATATTTT
CDR3: CASSYSKGVGNTIYF
J: TRBJ1-3
size: -
D: -
V: TRBV6-5

DNA: TGCGCCAGCAGCTTGGAGGCAGCAATTGAAGCTTTCTTT
CDR3: CASSLEAAIEAFF
J: TRBJ1-1
size: -
D: -
V: TRBV5-1

DNA: TGTGCCACCAGCAGAACTACAGGGACAAACTATGGCTACACCTTC
CDR3: CATSRTTGTNYGYTF
J: TRBJ1-2
size: -
D: -
V: TRBV15

DNA: TGTGCCAGCAGTTCTCTGAGGCAGGCTGAGACCCAGTACTTC
CDR3: CASSSLRQAETQYF
J: TRBJ2-5
size: -
D: -
V: TRBV6-5

DNA: TGCGCCAGCAGCCAAGAGGGTCCTATCGGCTATGGCTACACCTTC
CDR3: CASSQEGPIGYGYTF
J: TRBJ1-2
size: -
D: -
V: TRBV4-1

DNA: TGTGCCAGCAGACGGACAGGGGAGCAGCCCCAGCATTTT
CDR3: CASRRTGEQPQHF
J: TRBJ1-5
size: -
D: TRBD1
V: TRBV6-5

DNA: TGTGCCAGCAGCTTAGCGGAGGGTTCTGGGGCCAACGTCCTGACTTTC
CDR3: CASSLAEGSGANVLTF
J: TRBJ2-6
size: few
D: -
V: TRBV7-9

DNA: TGCGCCAGCAGCAGGTCGAACACCGGGGAGCTGTTTTTT
CDR3: CASSRSNTGELFF
J: TRBJ2-2
size: -
D: -
V: TRBV4-1

DNA: TGTGCCAGCAGTTTCGACAGCTACGAGCAGTACTTC
CDR3: CASSFDSYEQYF
J: TRBJ2-7
size: -
D: -
V: TRBV5-4

DNA: TGTGCCAGCAGCCAAAGACCCATGACTAGCGGGAGGGTCCCCTACAATGAGCAGTTCTTC
CDR3: CASSQRPMTSGRVPYNEQFF
J: TRBJ2-1
size: -
D: TRBD2
V: TRBV7-8

DNA: TGTGCCAGCAGTCGCAGCGGGAGCGGACACAATGAGCAGTTCTTC
CDR3: CASSRSGSGHNEQFF
J: TRBJ2-1
size: -
D: TRBD2
V: TRBV6-5

DNA: TGTGCCAGACCCTCCTACGAGCAGTACTTC
CDR3: CARPSYEQYF
J: TRBJ2-7
size: -
D: -
V: TRBV28